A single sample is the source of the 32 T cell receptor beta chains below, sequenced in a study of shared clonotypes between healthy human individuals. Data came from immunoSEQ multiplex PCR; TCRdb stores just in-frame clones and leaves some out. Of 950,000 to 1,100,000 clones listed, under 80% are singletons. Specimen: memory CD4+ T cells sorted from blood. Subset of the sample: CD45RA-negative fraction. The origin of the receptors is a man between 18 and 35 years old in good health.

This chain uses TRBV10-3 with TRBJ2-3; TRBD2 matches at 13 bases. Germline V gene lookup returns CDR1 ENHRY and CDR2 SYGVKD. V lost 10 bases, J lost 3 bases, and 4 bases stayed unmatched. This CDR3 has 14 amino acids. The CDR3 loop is CASTTSGGTDTQYF. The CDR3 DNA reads TGTGCCAGCACGACTAGCGGGGGGACAGATACGCAGTATTTT.

CDR3 in amino acids: CASAGGTNEKLFF. The CDR3, as DNA: TGTGCCAGCGCCGGGGGGACTAATGAAAAACTGTTTTTT. The chain has TRBV6-1 and TRBJ1-4; tentative D call: TRBD1 (5 bases). Trimming took 8 bases from V and 2 from J, leaving 9 bases between them. Germline loops: CDR1 MNHNS, CDR2 SASEGT. There are 13 residues in the CDR3.

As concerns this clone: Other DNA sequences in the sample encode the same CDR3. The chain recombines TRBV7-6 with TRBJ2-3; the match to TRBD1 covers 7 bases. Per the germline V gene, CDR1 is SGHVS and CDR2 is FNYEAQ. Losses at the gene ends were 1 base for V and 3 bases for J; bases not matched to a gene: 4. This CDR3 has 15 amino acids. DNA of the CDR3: TGTGCCAGCAGCTTAGTAGGGGGCGGTACAGATACGCAGTATTTT. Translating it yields CASSLVGGGTDTQYF. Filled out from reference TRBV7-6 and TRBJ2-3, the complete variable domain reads GAGVSQSPRYKVTKRGQDVALRCDPISGHVSLYWYRQALGQGPEFLTYFNYEAQQDKSGLPNDRFSAERPEGSISTLTIQRTEQRDSAMYRCASSLVGGGTDTQYFGPGTRLTVL.

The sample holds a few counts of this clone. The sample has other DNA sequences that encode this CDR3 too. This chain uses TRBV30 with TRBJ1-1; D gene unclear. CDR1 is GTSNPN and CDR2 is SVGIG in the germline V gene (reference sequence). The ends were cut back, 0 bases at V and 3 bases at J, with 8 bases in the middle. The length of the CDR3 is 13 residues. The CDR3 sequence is CAWSVRRDTEAFF. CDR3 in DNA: TGTGCCTGGAGTGTACGTCGGGACACTGAAGCTTTCTTT.

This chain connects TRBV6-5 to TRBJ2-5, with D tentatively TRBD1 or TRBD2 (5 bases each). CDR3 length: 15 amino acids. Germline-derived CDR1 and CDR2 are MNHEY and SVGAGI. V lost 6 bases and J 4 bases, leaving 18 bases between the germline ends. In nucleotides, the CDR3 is TGTGCCAGCAGATTGGGACCTTCCCTCCTAGAGACCCAGTACTTC. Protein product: CASRLGPSLLETQYF.

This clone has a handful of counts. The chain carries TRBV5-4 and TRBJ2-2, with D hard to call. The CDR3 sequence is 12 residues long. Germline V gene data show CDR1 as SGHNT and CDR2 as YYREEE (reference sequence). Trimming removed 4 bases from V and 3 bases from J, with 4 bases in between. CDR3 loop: CASSHYTGELFF. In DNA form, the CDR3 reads TGTGCCAGCAGCCATTACACCGGGGAGCTGTTTTTT.

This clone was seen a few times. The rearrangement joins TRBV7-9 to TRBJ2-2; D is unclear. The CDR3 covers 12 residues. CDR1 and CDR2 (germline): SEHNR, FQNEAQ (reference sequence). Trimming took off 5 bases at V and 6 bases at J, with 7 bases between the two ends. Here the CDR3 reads CASSQDAGELFF. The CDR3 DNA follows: TGTGCCAGCAGCCAGGATGCCGGGGAGCTGTTTTTT. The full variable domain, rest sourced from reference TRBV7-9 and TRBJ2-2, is DTGVSQNPRHKITKRGQNVTFRCDPISEHNRLYWYRQTLGQGPEFLTYFQNEAQLEKSRLLSDRFSAERPKGSFSTLEIQRTEQGDSAMYLCASSQDAGELFFGEGSRLTVL.

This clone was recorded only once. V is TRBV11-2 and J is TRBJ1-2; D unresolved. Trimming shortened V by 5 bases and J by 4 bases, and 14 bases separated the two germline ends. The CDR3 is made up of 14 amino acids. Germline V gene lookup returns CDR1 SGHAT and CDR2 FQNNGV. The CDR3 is CASSARSVSYGYTF. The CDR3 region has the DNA TGTGCCAGCAGCGCCAGATCCGTAAGCTATGGCTACACCTTC.

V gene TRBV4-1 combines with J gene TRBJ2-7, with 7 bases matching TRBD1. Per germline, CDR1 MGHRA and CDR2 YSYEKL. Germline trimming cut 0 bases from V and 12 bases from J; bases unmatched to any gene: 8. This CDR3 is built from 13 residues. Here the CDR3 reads CASSQDLDRVPYF. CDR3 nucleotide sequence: TGCGCCAGCAGCCAAGACCTTGACAGGGTGCCGTACTTC.

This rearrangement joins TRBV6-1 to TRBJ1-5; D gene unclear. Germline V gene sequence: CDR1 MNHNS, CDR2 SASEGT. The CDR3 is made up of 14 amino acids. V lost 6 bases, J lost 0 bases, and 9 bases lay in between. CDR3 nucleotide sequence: TGTGCCAGCAGAAATGGGTATAGCAATCAGCCCCAGCATTTT. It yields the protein CASRNGYSNQPQHF.

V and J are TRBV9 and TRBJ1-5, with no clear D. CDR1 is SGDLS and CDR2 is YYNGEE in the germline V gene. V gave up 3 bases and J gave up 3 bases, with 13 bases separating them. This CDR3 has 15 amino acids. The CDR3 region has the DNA TGTGCCAGCAGCGCCTCAGGAGAATTCAATCAGCCCCAGCATTTT. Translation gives CASSASGEFNQPQHF. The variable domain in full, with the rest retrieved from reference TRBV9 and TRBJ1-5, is DSGVTQTPKHLITATGQRVTLRCSPRSGDLSVYWYQQSLDQGLQFLIQYYNGEERAKGNILERFSAQQFPDLHSELNLSSLELGDSALYFCASSASGEFNQPQHFGDGTRLSIL.

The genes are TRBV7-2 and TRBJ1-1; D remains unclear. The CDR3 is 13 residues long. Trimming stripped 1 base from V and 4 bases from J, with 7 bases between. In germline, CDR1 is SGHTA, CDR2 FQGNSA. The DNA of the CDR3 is TGTGCCAGCAGCTTAGACGGCACCACTGAAGCTTTCTTT. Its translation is CASSLDGTTEAFF. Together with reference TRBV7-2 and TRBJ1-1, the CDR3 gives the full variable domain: GAGVSQSPSNKVTEKGKDVELRCDPISGHTALYWYRQSLGQGLEFLIYFQGNSAPDKSGLPSDRFSAERTGGSVSTLTIQRTQQEDSAVYLCASSLDGTTEAFFGQGTRLTVV.

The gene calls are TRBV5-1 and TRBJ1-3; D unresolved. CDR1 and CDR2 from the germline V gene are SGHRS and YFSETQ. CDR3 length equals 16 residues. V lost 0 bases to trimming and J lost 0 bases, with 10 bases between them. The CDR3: CASSLAVGISGNTIYF. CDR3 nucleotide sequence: TGCGCCAGCAGCTTGGCCGTAGGGATCTCTGGAAACACCATATATTTT.

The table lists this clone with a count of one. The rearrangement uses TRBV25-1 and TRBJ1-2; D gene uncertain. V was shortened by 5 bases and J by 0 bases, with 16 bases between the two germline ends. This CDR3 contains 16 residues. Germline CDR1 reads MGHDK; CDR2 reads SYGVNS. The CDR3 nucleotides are TGTGCCAGCAGTTGGGCTGGGCAGCGAGCTAACTATGGCTACACCTTC. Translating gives CASSWAGQRANYGYTF.

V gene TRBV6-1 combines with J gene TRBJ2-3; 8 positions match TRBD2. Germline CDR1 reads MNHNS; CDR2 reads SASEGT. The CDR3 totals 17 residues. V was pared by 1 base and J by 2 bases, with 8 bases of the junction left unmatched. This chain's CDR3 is CASSEDLTGGATDTQYF. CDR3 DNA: TGTGCCAGCAGTGAAGACCTAACCGGGGGGGCCACAGATACGCAGTATTTT.

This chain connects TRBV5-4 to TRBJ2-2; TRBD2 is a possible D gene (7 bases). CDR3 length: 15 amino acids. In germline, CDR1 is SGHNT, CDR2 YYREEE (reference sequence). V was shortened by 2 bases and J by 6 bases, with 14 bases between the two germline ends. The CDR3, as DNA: TGTGCCAGCAGCTTTGGGGGGGCCTTGGCCGGGGAGCTGTTTTTT. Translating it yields CASSFGGALAGELFF.

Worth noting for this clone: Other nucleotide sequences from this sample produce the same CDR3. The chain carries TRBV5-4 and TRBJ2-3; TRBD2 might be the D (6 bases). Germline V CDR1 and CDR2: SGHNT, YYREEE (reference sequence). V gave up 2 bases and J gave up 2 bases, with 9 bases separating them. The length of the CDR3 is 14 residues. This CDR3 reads CASSLAGPTDTQYF. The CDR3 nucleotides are TGTGCCAGCAGCTTAGCGGGCCCCACAGATACGCAGTATTTT.

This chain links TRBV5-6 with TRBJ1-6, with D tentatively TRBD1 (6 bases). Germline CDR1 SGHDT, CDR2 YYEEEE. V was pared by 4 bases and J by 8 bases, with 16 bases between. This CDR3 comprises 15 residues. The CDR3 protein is CASSTGLRADSPLHF. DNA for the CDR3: TGTGCCAGCAGCACAGGGCTAAGGGCGGATTCACCCCTCCACTTT.

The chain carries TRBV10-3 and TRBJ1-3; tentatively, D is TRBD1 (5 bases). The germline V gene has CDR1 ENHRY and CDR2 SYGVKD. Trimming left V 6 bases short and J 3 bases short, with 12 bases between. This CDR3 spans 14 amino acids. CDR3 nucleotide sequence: TGTGCCATCAGACAGGACGGAGGTGGAAACACCATATATTTT. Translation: CAIRQDGGGNTIYF.

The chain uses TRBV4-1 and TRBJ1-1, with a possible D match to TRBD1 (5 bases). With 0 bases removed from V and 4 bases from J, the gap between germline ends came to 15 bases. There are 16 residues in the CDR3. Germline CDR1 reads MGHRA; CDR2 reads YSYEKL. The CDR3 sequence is CASSQDRSYGGTEAFF. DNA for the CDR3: TGCGCCAGCAGCCAAGATAGAAGTTACGGGGGCACTGAAGCTTTCTTT.

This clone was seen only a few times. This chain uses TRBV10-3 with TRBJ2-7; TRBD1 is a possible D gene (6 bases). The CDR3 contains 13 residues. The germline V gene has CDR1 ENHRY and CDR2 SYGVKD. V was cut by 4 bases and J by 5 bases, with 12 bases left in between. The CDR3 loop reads CAISGLGANEQYF. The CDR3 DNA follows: TGTGCCATCAGTGGTCTGGGGGCCAACGAGCAGTACTTC.

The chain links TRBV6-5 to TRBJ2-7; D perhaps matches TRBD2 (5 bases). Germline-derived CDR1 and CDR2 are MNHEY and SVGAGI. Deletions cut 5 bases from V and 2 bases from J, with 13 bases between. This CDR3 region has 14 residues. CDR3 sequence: CASSNQRSPYEQYF. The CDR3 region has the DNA TGTGCCAGCAGTAACCAGCGGAGCCCCTACGAGCAGTACTTC.

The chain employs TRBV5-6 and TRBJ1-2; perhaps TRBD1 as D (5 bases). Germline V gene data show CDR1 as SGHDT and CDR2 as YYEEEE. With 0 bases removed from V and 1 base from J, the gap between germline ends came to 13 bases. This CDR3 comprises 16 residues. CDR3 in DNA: TGTGCCAGCAGCTTGGGCCATCTACAGGTTAACTATGGCTACACCTTC. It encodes CASSLGHLQVNYGYTF.

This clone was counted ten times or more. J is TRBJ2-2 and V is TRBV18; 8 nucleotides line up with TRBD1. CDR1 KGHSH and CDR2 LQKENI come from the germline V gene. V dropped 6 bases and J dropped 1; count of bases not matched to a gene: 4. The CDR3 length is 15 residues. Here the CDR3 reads CASSRGQGNTGELFF. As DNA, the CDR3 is TGTGCCAGCTCCCGCGGACAGGGGAACACCGGGGAGCTGTTTTTT.

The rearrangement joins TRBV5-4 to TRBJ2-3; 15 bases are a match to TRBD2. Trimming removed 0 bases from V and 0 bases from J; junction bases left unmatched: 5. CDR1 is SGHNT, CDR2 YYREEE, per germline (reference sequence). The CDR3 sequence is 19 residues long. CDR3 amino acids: CASSLGTSGGASSTDTQYF. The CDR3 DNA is TGTGCCAGCAGCTTGGGGACTAGCGGGGGGGCTTCTAGCACAGATACGCAGTATTTT.

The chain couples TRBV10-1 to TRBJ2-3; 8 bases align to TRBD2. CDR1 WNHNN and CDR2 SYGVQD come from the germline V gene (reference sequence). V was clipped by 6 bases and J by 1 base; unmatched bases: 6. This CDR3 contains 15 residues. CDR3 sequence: CASRAGTSGTDTQYF. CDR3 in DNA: TGCGCCAGCAGAGCCGGGACTAGTGGCACAGATACGCAGTATTTT.

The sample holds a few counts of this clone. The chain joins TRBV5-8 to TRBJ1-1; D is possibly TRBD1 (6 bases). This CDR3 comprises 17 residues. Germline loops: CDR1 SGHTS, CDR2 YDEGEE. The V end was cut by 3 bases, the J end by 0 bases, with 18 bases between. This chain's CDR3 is CASSSSQGRLMNTEAFF. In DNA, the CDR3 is TGTGCCAGCAGCTCGAGTCAGGGGAGACTCATGAACACTGAAGCTTTCTTT.

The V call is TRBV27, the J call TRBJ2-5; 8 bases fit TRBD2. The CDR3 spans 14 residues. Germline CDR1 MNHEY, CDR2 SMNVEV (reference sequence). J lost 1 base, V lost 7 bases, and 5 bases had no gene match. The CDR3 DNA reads TGTGCCAGCAAGGATAGCGGGGCCCAAGAGACCCAGTACTTC. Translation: CASKDSGAQETQYF.

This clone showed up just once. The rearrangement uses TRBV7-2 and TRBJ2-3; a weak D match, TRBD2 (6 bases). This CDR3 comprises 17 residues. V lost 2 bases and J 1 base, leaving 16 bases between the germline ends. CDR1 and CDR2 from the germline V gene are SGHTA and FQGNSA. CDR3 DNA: TGTGCCAGCAGCTTAAGCGTCCGGGGGTCAGGCACAGATACGCAGTATTTT. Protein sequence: CASSLSVRGSGTDTQYF.

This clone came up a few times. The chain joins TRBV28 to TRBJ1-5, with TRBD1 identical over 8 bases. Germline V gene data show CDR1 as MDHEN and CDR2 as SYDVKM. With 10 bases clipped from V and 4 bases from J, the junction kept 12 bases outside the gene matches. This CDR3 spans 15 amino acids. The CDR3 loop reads CATRGLLGSNQPQHF. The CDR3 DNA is TGTGCCACCAGGGGGCTATTGGGTAGTAATCAGCCCCAGCATTTT.

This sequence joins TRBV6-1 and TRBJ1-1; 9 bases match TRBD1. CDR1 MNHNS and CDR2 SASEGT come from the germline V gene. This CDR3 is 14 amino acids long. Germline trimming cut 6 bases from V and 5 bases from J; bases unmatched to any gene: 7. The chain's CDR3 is CASRTTGGRTEAFF. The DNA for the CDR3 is TGTGCCAGCAGGACAACAGGGGGCCGGACTGAAGCTTTCTTT.

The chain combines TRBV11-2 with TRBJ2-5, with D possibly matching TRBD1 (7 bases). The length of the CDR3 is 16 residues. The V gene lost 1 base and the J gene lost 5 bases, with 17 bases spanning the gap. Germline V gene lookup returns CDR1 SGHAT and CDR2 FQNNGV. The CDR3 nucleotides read TGTGCCAGCAGCTTAGGGGATCTAGGAGGGGGCGAGACCCAGTACTTC. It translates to CASSLGDLGGGETQYF.